Below are 28 T cell receptor beta chains sequenced from a single sample in a study of cytomegalovirus exposure and HLA in healthy donors. The PCR ran on 60 Vbeta and 13 Jbeta primers. Data came from immunoSEQ multiplex PCR; TCRdb stores just in-frame clones and leaves some out. This sample's table reports 50,000 or so clones. Source material: PBMCs. Receptor source: a woman aged 18-30 years in good health and CMV-seronegative.

The rearrangement links TRBV6-1 to TRBJ2-3; 9 positions agree with TRBD1. The CDR3 covers 14 residues. Germline lookup yields CDR1 MNHNS and CDR2 SASEGT. The V gene end was trimmed by 6 bases and the J gene end by 4 bases; junction bases not matched to a gene: 5. CDR3 region: CASRGTGNPDTQYF. In DNA, the CDR3 is TGTGCCAGCAGGGGGACAGGGAATCCAGATACGCAGTATTTT.

The chain is built from TRBV18 and TRBJ2-7; TRBD1 might be the D (6 bases). In germline, CDR1 is KGHSH, CDR2 LQKENI. The CDR3 runs 14 residues. The V end lost 1 base, the J end lost 4 bases, and 11 bases lay between the germline ends. CDR3 sequence reads: CASSPQGERYEQYF. The CDR3 nucleotides are TGTGCCAGCTCACCACAGGGGGAGCGGTACGAGCAGTACTTC.

V is TRBV5-1 and J is TRBJ2-5; 8 nucleotides align to TRBD2. CDR3 length: 16 amino acids. Germline CDR1 reads SGHRS; CDR2 reads YFSETQ. After removal of 2 bases from V and 5 bases from J, the junction contained 11 bases not matched to a gene. The CDR3 here is CASSFPPGGAGETQYF. The CDR3, as DNA: TGCGCCAGCAGCTTTCCCCCGGGGGGGGCTGGGGAGACCCAGTACTTC. The entire variable domain, with the rest obtained from reference TRBV5-1 and TRBJ2-5, is as follows: KAGVTQTPRYLIKTRGQQVTLSCSPISGHRSVSWYQQTPGQGLQFLFEYFSETQRNKGNFPGRFSGRQFSNSRSEMNVSTLELGDSALYLCASSFPPGGAGETQYFGPGTRLLVL.

The chain combines TRBV15 with TRBJ2-1; D is unresolved. The germline V gene encodes CDR1 LNHNV and CDR2 YYDKDF (reference sequence). Trimming cost V 5 bases and J 8 bases, with 13 bases left between them. CDR3 size: 13 residues. The CDR3 region is CATSEGGPYEQFF. CDR3 nucleotides: TGTGCCACCAGCGAAGGTGGGCCTTATGAGCAGTTCTTC.

The chain uses TRBV4-2 and TRBJ2-4; tentative D call: TRBD2 (6 bases). Germline CDR1 LGHNA, CDR2 YNFKEQ. This CDR3 has 14 residues. The V gene lost 4 bases and the J gene lost 6 bases, with 13 bases spanning the gap. CDR3 in amino acids: CASSLRERGNIQYF. The CDR3 DNA is TGTGCCAGCAGCCTACGGGAGAGAGGAAACATTCAGTACTTC.

This chain links TRBV2 with TRBJ1-1; possibly TRBD1 for D (6 bases). The CDR3 contains 15 residues. The V end was cut by 7 bases, the J end by 1 base, with 16 bases between. CDR1 SNHLY and CDR2 FYNNEI come from the germline V gene. The CDR3 nucleotides read TGTGCCAGCATATCACAGGGTCGCCAGAACACTGAAGCTTTCTTT. Amino acids: CASISQGRQNTEAFF.

Comments on this clone: Mismatch with germline at one junction end may stem from a read error. The chain couples TRBV28 to TRBJ1-1, with a weak D call TRBD1 (6 bases). The CDR3 sequence is 14 residues long. Germline V lookup: CDR1 MDHEN, CDR2 SYDVKM. As DNA, the CDR3 is TGTGCCAGCAGTTTACTGGGGGCGCACACTGAAGATTTCTTT. Translating gives CASSLLGAHTEDFF.

V usage is TRBV18 and J usage is TRBJ1-1; TRBD1 might be the D (5 bases). Trimming took off 5 bases at V and 10 bases at J, with 14 bases between the two ends. CDR1 KGHSH and CDR2 LQKENI come from the germline V gene. The CDR3 extends over 12 amino acids. The CDR3 loop is CASSAIPGGAFF. The DNA of the CDR3 is TGTGCCAGCTCAGCCATCCCCGGGGGAGCTTTCTTT.

The chain combines TRBV5-1 with TRBJ1-4; tentatively, D is TRBD1 (5 bases). The V gene lost 0 bases and the J gene lost 0 bases, with 15 bases spanning the gap. Germline lookup yields CDR1 SGHRS and CDR2 YFSETQ. CDR3 length: 18 amino acids. Here the CDR3 DNA reads TGCGCCAGCAGCTTGGCCTATGACAGCCGTTCAACTAATGAAAAACTGTTTTTT. Translating it yields CASSLAYDSRSTNEKLFF.

The rearrangement uses TRBV6-1 and TRBJ1-6; 9 bases match TRBD1. The CDR3 sequence is 15 residues long. V was clipped by 5 bases and J by 7 bases; unmatched bases: 6. Germline assignment: CDR1 MNHNS and CDR2 SASEGT. The CDR3 region has the DNA TGTGCCAGCAGTCGAGAGACAGGGGGGAATTCACCCCTCCACTTT. Its protein is CASSRETGGNSPLHF.

V is TRBV18 and J is TRBJ2-2; 9 bases fit TRBD1. Trimming cost V 3 bases and J 4 bases; bases outside gene matches: 6. Germline V gives CDR1 KGHSH, CDR2 LQKENI. CDR3 size: 16 residues. The CDR3 reads CASSPRGTGSTGELFF. The CDR3 DNA reads as TGTGCCAGCTCACCGCGCGGGACAGGGTCCACCGGGGAGCTGTTTTTT.

V gene TRBV11-2 combines with J gene TRBJ2-2; D remains unclear. The CDR3 runs 16 residues. The germline V gene encodes CDR1 SGHAT and CDR2 FQNNGV. Trimming stripped 1 base from V and 5 bases from J, with 14 bases between. This CDR3 reads CASSLAHEVYTGELFF. In DNA, the CDR3 is TGTGCCAGCAGCTTAGCCCACGAGGTTTATACCGGGGAGCTGTTTTTT.

The gene calls are TRBV19 and TRBJ1-1, with TRBD1 matching over 9 bases. The V gene end was trimmed by 1 base and the J gene end by 6 bases; junction bases not matched to a gene: 3. This CDR3 has 14 amino acids. Germline CDR1 LNHDA, CDR2 SQIVND (reference sequence). The CDR3 nucleotides are TGTGCCAGTAGTATAGGACAGGGGGTCGCTGAAGCTTTCTTT. Encoded protein: CASSIGQGVAEAFF.

V is TRBV5-1 and J is TRBJ2-1; D gene ambiguous. Germline V CDR1 and CDR2: SGHRS, YFSETQ. CDR3 length equals 13 residues. V shed 2 bases and J shed 6 bases, with 9 bases lying between them. CDR3 amino acids: CASSFDPGNEQFF. DNA for the CDR3: TGCGCCAGCAGCTTTGACCCAGGCAATGAGCAGTTCTTC.

The chain employs TRBV5-1 and TRBJ1-1; D remains unclear. This CDR3 is built from 16 residues. Germline CDR1 reads SGHRS; CDR2 reads YFSETQ. The V and J ends lost 4 bases and 3 bases respectively, with 19 bases between them. The CDR3 is CASSLIPTRGDTEAFF. For the CDR3, the DNA is TGCGCCAGCAGCCTAATTCCTACACGGGGAGACACTGAAGCTTTCTTT.

The DNA of the CDR3 is TGTGCCAGTAGATCTCGACAGGTCCAAGAGACCCAGTACTTC. The encoded protein is CASRSRQVQETQYF. The V and J genes are TRBV19 and TRBJ2-5, with D possibly being TRBD1 (6 bases). V was cut by 6 bases and J by 1 base, with 12 bases left in between. CDR1 and CDR2 from the germline V gene are LNHDA and SQIVND (reference sequence). The CDR3 has 14 amino acids.

The rearrangement uses TRBV6-6 and TRBJ1-3, with 9 bases lining up with TRBD1. V lost 0 bases to trimming and J lost 2 bases; unmatched junction nucleotides: 2. Looked up from germline, CDR1 is MNHNY and CDR2 is SVGAGI (reference sequence). The CDR3 length is 16 residues. CDR3 amino acids: CASSYSGQGTGNTIYF. CDR3 coding DNA: TGTGCCAGCAGTTACTCGGGACAGGGTACTGGAAACACCATATATTTT.

This chain joins TRBV28 and TRBJ1-6; D call uncertain. CDR1 is MDHEN, CDR2 SYDVKM, per germline. Trimming stripped 5 bases from V and 7 bases from J, with 3 bases between. CDR3 length equals 11 residues. CDR3 protein: CASSGNSPLHF. Here the CDR3 DNA reads TGTGCCAGCAGTGGCAATTCACCCCTCCACTTT.

The chain has TRBV5-8 and TRBJ1-2; no clear D. Germline V gene sequence: CDR1 SGHTS, CDR2 YDEGEE. The CDR3 contains 14 residues. Trimming stripped 6 bases from V and 0 bases from J, with 12 bases between. The CDR3 loop is CASTQVLANYGYTF. Here the CDR3 DNA reads TGTGCCAGCACCCAAGTCCTAGCTAACTATGGCTACACCTTC.

About this clone: Sequence at one end of the junction differs from germline and may be a read error. This specimen includes other DNA sequences encoding the same CDR3. This chain links TRBV5-1 with TRBJ1-6, with D perhaps matching TRBD1 (6 bases). Per germline, CDR1 SGHRS and CDR2 YFSETQ. The CDR3 has 16 residues. The CDR3 DNA sequence: TGCGCCAGCAGCTTACCAACAGGGCGTCGGAATTCACCCCTACACTTT. The encoded protein is CASSLPTGRRNSPLHF.

This sequence joins TRBV9 and TRBJ2-1; tentative D call: TRBD1 (6 bases). This CDR3 spans 14 amino acids. Trimming pared 4 bases from V and 9 bases from J, leaving 17 bases between. Germline loops: CDR1 SGDLS, CDR2 YYNGEE. CDR3 amino acids: CASSIRDTYGEQFF. CDR3 DNA: TGTGCCAGCAGCATCCGGGACACATACGGTGAGCAGTTCTTC. The variable domain in full, completed from reference TRBV9 and TRBJ2-1, reads DSGVTQTPKHLITATGQRVTLRCSPRSGDLSVYWYQQSLDQGLQFLIQYYNGEERAKGNILERFSAQQFPDLHSELNLSSLELGDSALYFCASSIRDTYGEQFFGPGTRLTVL.

The rearrangement uses TRBV6-1 and TRBJ1-3, with 9 positions matching TRBD1. The CDR3 consists of 15 residues. With V trimmed by 4 bases and J by 4 bases, 5 bases remained unmatched. Germline V gene data show CDR1 as MNHNS and CDR2 as SASEGT. CDR3 bases: TGTGCCAGCAGTGGACAGGGGGATTACGGAAACACCATATATTTT. This codes for CASSGQGDYGNTIYF.

The chain uses TRBV2 and TRBJ2-7; 9 bases align to TRBD2. V dropped 4 bases and J dropped 4; count of bases not matched to a gene: 17. Germline V gives CDR1 SNHLY, CDR2 FYNNEI. The CDR3 consists of 18 residues. The CDR3 bases are TGTGCCAGCAGTGCCCAACTTAGCGGGAGACTTGCTTTTTACGAGCAGTACTTC. Translated: CASSAQLSGRLAFYEQYF. The variable domain in full, completed from reference TRBV2 and TRBJ2-7, reads EPEVTQTPSHQVTQMGQEVILRCVPISNHLYFYWYRQILGQKVEFLVSFYNNEISEKSEIFDDQFSVERPDGSNFTLKIRSTKLEDSAMYFCASSAQLSGRLAFYEQYFGPGTRLTVT.

This chain connects TRBV18 to TRBJ2-1; TRBD2 might be the D (5 bases). The V and J ends lost 3 bases and 9 bases respectively, with 9 bases between them. The CDR3 is 12 amino acids. Germline V gene sequence: CDR1 KGHSH, CDR2 LQKENI. Here the CDR3 reads CASSPQRAEQFF. The CDR3 DNA is TGTGCCAGCTCACCGCAGAGGGCTGAGCAGTTCTTC.

The V and J genes are TRBV12-2 and TRBJ1-5; the tabulated D call, TRBD1, remains unverified against the DNA. TRBV12-2 is designated a pseudogene. This CDR3 spans 17 amino acids. The CDR3 DNA sequence: TGTGCAAGTCGCCTACCCCAGGCAGGGGGGATCTTCCAGCCCCAGCATTTT. This encodes CASRLPQAGGIFQPQHF.

V usage is TRBV6-5 and J usage is TRBJ1-2; 9 bases line up with TRBD1. The CDR3 is made up of 14 amino acids. Losses at the gene ends were 2 bases for V and 4 bases for J; bases not matched to a gene: 2. The germline V gene has CDR1 MNHEY and CDR2 SVGAGI. The CDR3 is CASSYTTGGYGYTF. The CDR3 DNA sequence: TGTGCCAGCAGTTACACGACAGGGGGCTATGGCTACACCTTC.

Worth noting for this clone: The junction departs from germline at one end; a sequencing error may be responsible. This rearrangement joins TRBV11-2 to TRBJ2-5, with 7 bases matching TRBD2. Germline V gives CDR1 SGHAT, CDR2 FQNNGV. There are 14 residues in the CDR3. The CDR3 loop reads CASSQRGGDENQYF. The CDR3 bases are TGTGCCAGCAGCCAGCGGGGCGGAGATGAGAACCAGTACTTC.

The rearrangement uses TRBV7-9 and TRBJ1-3, with D unclear. V was pared by 2 bases and J by 5 bases, with 13 bases between. The length of the CDR3 is 15 residues. The germline V gene has CDR1 SEHNR and CDR2 FQNEAQ (reference sequence). CDR3 amino acids: CASSLSTDIRNTIYF. The CDR3 DNA follows: TGTGCCAGCAGCTTAAGCACAGATATACGAAACACCATATATTTT.